This T cell receptor beta chain was captured in a study of cytomegalovirus exposure and HLA in healthy donors (dated by TCRdb to 2017 to 2019). Context from the whole study: According to an earlier analysis of around 600 of the donors, about 179 million T cells yielded some 120 million unique TCR beta sequences and about 300 Gb of sequence data. Typing coverage varied by locus: 629-630 donors for A, B, C, DRB1 and DQB1; about 520 for DQA1; more than 600 for DPA1; approximately 490 for DPB1. Alongside the repertoire data, information on donor age, sex, ethnicity and CMV serostatus was compiled. The later analysis used no new phenotypic data to find candidate immune exposures, relying instead on TCR beta sequences and their occurrence across donors. Among roughly 400 genotyped donors of the cohort, an average of 235,054 unique TCR beta nucleotide sequences were sequenced per donor, roughly a sixth of them non-productive. Of the roughly 390 genotyped donors, less than 90% were placed in the genetic ancestry cluster associated with self-reported Caucasian donors. Class I and class II HLA loci were covered by the typing at four-digit resolution. In a later genetic analysis, genome-wide SNP genotypes for about three fifths of the roughly 670 donors were used, and that subset was treated as a discovery cohort. Four or five DR-DQ haplotypes were handled as single units for association and clustering because linkage in the cohort was strong. The aim of the study was to test whether cataloging public T cell receptors could identify signatures of past pathogen exposure. Besides the first cohort of hundreds of subjects, a separate validation cohort made up of 120 different subjects was used. High-throughput TCR immunosequencing, statistical association of individual TCRs with disease status, and machine learning were combined to predict cytomegalovirus infection status. An earlier analysis of 587 of the donors used high-throughput TCR beta sequencing to judge whether each TCR beta V gene segment behaved as functional or pseudogenic. An early release covering roughly 600 HLA-typed donors comprised roughly 300 gigabases of sequencing data and around 85 million unique TCR sequences. In a later analysis, previously published TCR beta repertoires from several hundred donors were re-analyzed and high-resolution HLA genotyping was added so that TCR occurrence patterns could be studied. Every repertoire in the discovery cohort had been generated on one and the same sequencing platform. Using immunosequencing, the study profiled T cell repertoires from approximately 700 subjects and related those repertoires to cytomegalovirus serostatus. Overall study results and their limits: In a later analysis, HLA-associated TCR beta chains showed more clonal expansion and lower generation probabilities than non-associated chains that were equally common. Correlated functional status among segregating V segments might be attributable to linkage disequilibrium, but an unknown experimental factor could not be ruled out. In vitro tests confirmed that a few of the cytomegalovirus-associated TCR beta chains recognize cytomegalovirus antigens. In a later analysis, the rate of TCR association differed among HLA loci, with DRB1 alleles having the most associated TCRs and HLA-C alleles having the fewest. In an earlier analysis of a few hundred of the donors, most TCR beta V segments were observed in productive rearrangements about 90% or about 30% of the time, broadly matching IMGT annotations. While some public TCRs were present in many individuals, most TCR sequences turned up only very rarely across donors. The presence/absence analyses assumed that sequencing depth was roughly uniform across donors, and that assumption may not be true. At a false discovery rate of 0.05, a later analysis linked around 15,000 TCR beta sequences to specific HLA alleles. A later analysis found that most CMV-associated TCR beta chains appeared HLA-restricted, with HLA associations seemingly driven largely by CMV exposure. According to a later genetic analysis, donors in an Asian-associated ancestry cluster had fewer N-insertions in productive TCRs than the approximately 650-donor mean. When HLA alleles, especially DR and DQ, strongly co-occurred, attributing TCR associations to individual alleles was difficult. Cytomegalovirus status was reported to be diagnosed by the classifier with high specificity and sensitivity in both the original and validation cohorts. Some IMGT-functional V segments, including TRBV6-2 and TRBV6-3, could not be told apart with the 87-base-pair reads, so those segments were excluded. In a later genetic analysis, a missense DCLRE1C variant was associated with V-gene and J-gene trimming of TCR beta chains, and the association was replicated in an independent cohort. In the study, approximately 150 TCR beta chains were listed as associated with cytomegalovirus. In this cohort, only TCR beta chains were sequenced, and detectable features were limited by the absence of alpha or paired-chain data. A cluster of highly shared sequence variants was judged likely to be a technical artifact of the sequencing pipeline. Several of the top co-occurrence clusters appeared to be linked to parvovirus B19, influenza, CMV and Epstein-Barr virus, according to a later analysis. A further reported finding was that TCR beta sequences accurately predicted the HLA-A and HLA-B alleles for most subjects in the first cohort. Because HLA typing was missing for some donors at each locus, association tests included only the typed subset. Over 15 rarely observed V segments, including chromosome 9 orphons, were excluded from the earlier analysis of approximately 500 of the donors because counts were too low. The authors suggested that the approach could potentially be generalized to other disease states and immunological phenotypes. For the cohort, immune exposure information was limited to CMV serostatus.

Spanning cysteine to phenylalanine, the CDR3 consists of 14 amino acids. Just the 42-base CDR3 DNA is kept, in frame starting at base 1. The germline V gene (reference sequence) sets CDR1 to MNHEY and CDR2 to SMNVEV. Trimming takes 3 bases from V and 5 bases from J, and the germline ends sit 13 bases apart. Library generation was performed with the immunoSEQ multiplex PCR assay. For the multiplex PCR, a mixture combining 60 forward primers for TCR Vbeta segments and 13 reverse primers for TCR Jbeta segments was used. The CDR3 region of rearranged TCR beta genes was amplified from genomic DNA by a multiplex PCR assay. The amplified TCR beta libraries were sequenced on the Illumina HiSeq System as 87-base-pair reads. The authors' analysis ran thus. In a later analysis, tens of millions of unique TCR beta chains were counted across the 500 to 850 repertoires, and roughly 10 million of these chains were shared by at least two donors. To remove PCR and sequencing errors, raw reads were error-corrected and collapsed into unique sequences using a nearest-neighbor algorithm that merged closely related sequences. To assign V, D and J gene segments, CDR3 sequences were aligned to IMGT reference sequences. Each retained sequence needed at least a six-nucleotide match to both a V gene segment and a J gene segment. A rearrangement was called productive if the CDR3 had no stop codons and remained in frame with V and J, and every other rearrangement was called non-productive. CDR3 was defined according to IMGT convention as the region running from the second conserved V-encoded cysteine to the conserved J-encoded phenylalanine. Sequences without an unambiguous match to a single V gene segment were excluded from the earlier analysis of several hundred of the donors. In an earlier analysis of about 590 of the donors, a V segment was called functional when productive rearrangements were above 56.7%, and segregating when the standard deviation between donors exceeded 5%. A statistical classification framework was built to diagnose cytomegalovirus status from the catalog of TCR beta chain sequences. In a later analysis, TCR nucleotide sequences were compared against IMGT/GENE-DB human TR gene sequences so that V and J genes could be assigned. The TCRdist pipeline was used in a later analysis to assign CDR3 sequences and most-parsimonious VDJ recombination scenarios. In a later analysis, each TCR beta chain was defined by its CDR3 amino acid sequence together with its V-gene family, and reads without a unique V-gene family were excluded. In a later analysis, a few hundred highly shared, low-generation-probability nucleotide sequences were removed to address suspected cross-contamination and a sequencing artifact. A later analysis calculated a clonal expansion index for each public chain from normalized within-repertoire ranks of inferred template counts. A later analysis computed generation probabilities with a VDJ recombination model fitted to out-of-frame rearrangements, and checked the results against IGoR. Hypergeometric tests were used in a later analysis to score TCR-TCR, TCR-HLA and TCR-CMV co-occurrence, with a repertoire-size bias correction applied to the TCR pairs. In a later analysis, false discovery rates were estimated by permuting HLA or CMV assignments 20 times. A later analysis grouped co-occurring TCRs with DBSCAN, adding TCRdist sequence similarity when clustering within HLA-allele-positive subsets. Repertoires with fewer than 30,000 or more than 120,000 public chains were left out of co-occurrence clustering, as were a handful of repertoires with anomalous nucleotide sharing. TCRdb took over this immuneACCESS table, retaining in-frame rearrangements with V and J assigned. Such tables are incomplete; in checked studies, under half of the missing clones stem from an unresolved V gene, and the remainder is unexplained. Clone size and V and J calls were adopted from that table, with D and trimming inferred from the DNA. The sample contains under 200,000 clones, around 80% of them found a single time. Of the sample, over 4% falls within the top ten clones.

The cohort comprised some 700 healthy bone marrow donors. At the time of sampling, every cohort member was nominally healthy, though immune exposures that went unrecorded were likely present. The donor tested CMV seronegative, placing the donor among the 352 seronegative members of the cohort. A peripheral blood sample was provided by each donor, and peripheral blood mononuclear cells were used for TCR beta sequencing. The Qiagen DNeasy Blood Extraction Kit was used to extract genomic DNA from the blood cell samples. A word on this clone: No antigen is known for it. One base away there is no much larger clone; base qualities are not given.

Material: PBMCs. This chain joins TRBV27 to TRBJ2-5, with the D segment identity uncertain. This TCR derives from a male donor in good health and CMV-seronegative. Read as DNA, the sequence is TGTGCCAGCAGTTTTCGCGCTAGTACGGAGACCCAGTACTTC. This yields the protein CASSFRASTETQYF.